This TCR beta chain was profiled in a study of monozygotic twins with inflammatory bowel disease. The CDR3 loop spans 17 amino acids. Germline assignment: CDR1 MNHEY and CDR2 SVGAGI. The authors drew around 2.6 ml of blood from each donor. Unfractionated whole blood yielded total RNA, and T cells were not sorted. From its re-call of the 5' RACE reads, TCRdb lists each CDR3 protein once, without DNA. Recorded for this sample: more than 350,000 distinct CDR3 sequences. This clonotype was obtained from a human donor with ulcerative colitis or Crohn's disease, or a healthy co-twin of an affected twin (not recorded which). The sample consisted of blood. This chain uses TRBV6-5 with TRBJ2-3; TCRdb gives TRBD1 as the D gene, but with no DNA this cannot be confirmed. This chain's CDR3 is CASSYLRGAGGTDTQYF.